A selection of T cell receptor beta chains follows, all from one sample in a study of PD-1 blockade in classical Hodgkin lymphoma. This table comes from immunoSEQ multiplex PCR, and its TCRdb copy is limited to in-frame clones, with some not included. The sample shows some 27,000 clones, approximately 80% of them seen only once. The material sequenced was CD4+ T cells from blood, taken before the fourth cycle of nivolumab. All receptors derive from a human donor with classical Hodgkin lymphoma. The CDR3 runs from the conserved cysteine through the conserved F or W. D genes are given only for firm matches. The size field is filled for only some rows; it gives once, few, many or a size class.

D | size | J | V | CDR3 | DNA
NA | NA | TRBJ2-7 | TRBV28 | CASSPKLGGTYEQYF | TGTGCCAGCAGTCCCAAGCTAGGGGGTACCTACGAGCAGTACTTC
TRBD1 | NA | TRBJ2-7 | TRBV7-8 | CASSRSGTETYEQYF | TGTGCCAGCAGCCGCTCCGGGACAGAGACCTACGAGCAGTACTTC
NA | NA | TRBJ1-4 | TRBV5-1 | CASSLVGGGANEKLFF | TGCGCCAGCAGCTTGGTTGGCGGGGGAGCTAATGAAAAACTGTTTTTT
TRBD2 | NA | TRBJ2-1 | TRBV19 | CATTIRASGYNEQFF | TGTGCCACCACTATCCGGGCTAGCGGTTACAATGAGCAGTTCTTC
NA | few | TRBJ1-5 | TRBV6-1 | CASSARVPPGPQHF | TGTGCCAGCAGCGCCCGTGTCCCCCCGGGACCCCAGCATTTT
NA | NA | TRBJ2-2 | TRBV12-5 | CASGLVSGPASTGELFF | TGTGCTAGTGGTTTGGTAAGCGGACCCGCGAGCACCGGGGAGCTGTTTTTT
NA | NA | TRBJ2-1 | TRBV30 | CAWDKGVLSNEQFF | TGTGCCTGGGACAAGGGAGTACTGAGCAATGAGCAGTTCTTC
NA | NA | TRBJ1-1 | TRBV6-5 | CASSYGGSGTEAFF | TGTGCCAGCAGTTACGGGGGCTCGGGCACTGAAGCTTTCTTT
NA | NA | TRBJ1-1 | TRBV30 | CAWSGTLNTEAFF | TGTGCCTGGAGTGGGACCTTAAACACTGAAGCTTTCTTT
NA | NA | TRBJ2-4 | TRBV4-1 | CASSQDGGLGAKNIQYF | TGCGCCAGCAGCCAAGATGGGGGATTGGGTGCCAAAAACATTCAGTACTTC
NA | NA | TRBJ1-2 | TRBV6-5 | CASRRTEANYGYTF | TGTGCCAGCAGAAGGACTGAAGCTAACTATGGCTACACCTTC
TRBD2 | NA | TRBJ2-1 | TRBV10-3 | CASLAGENEQFF | TGTGCCTCCCTAGCGGGGGAGAATGAGCAGTTCTTC
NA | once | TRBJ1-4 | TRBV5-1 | CASSLGALGAKGAVNEKLFF | TGCGCCAGCAGCTTGGGGGCGCTGGGGGCTAAGGGCGCCGTTAATGAAAAACTGTTTTTT
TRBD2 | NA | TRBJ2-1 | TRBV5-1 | CASSFSGGASYNEQFF | TGCGCCAGCAGCTTTAGCGGGGGGGCTTCCTACAATGAGCAGTTCTTC
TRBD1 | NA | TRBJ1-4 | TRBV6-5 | CASSRGTGGNEKLFF | TGTGCCAGCAGTCGCGGGACAGGCGGAAATGAAAAACTGTTTTTT
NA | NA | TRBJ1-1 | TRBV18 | CASSHGKPNTEAFF | TGTGCCAGCTCCCATGGAAAGCCGAACACTGAAGCTTTCTTT
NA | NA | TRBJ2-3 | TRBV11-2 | CASSGGRQSTDTQYF | TGTGCCAGCAGCGGAGGGAGACAAAGCACAGATACGCAGTATTTT
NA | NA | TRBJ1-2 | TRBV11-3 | CASSLRDTNYGYTF | TGTGCCAGCAGCCTCCGGGACACTAACTATGGCTACACCTTC
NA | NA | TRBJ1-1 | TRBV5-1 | CASSWTPDSTEAFF | TGCGCCAGCAGCTGGACCCCCGACAGTACTGAAGCTTTCTTT
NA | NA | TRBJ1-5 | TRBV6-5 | CASSYGGGDGPQHF | TGTGCCAGCAGTTACGGGGGAGGGGATGGGCCCCAGCATTTT
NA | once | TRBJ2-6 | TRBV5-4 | CASSLGQGGISGANVLTF | TGTGCCAGCAGCTTGGGACAAGGGGGAATCTCTGGGGCCAACGTCCTGACTTTC
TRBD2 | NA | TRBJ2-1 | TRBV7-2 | CASSLALAGGEQFF | TGTGCCAGCAGCTTAGCGCTAGCGGGGGGCGAGCAGTTCTTC
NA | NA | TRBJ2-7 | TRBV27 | CASRRQIAYEQYF | TGTGCCAGCCGGAGGCAGATTGCCTACGAGCAGTACTTC
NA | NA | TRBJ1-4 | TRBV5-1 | CASSPQGQIYEKLFF | TGCGCCAGCAGCCCTCAGGGGCAGATTTATGAAAAACTGTTTTTT
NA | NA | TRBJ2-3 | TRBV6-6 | CASRRDSTDTQYF | TGTGCCAGCAGAAGGGACAGCACAGATACGCAGTATTTT
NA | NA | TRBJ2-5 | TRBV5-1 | CASSLAARPDAETQYF | TGCGCCAGCAGCTTGGCTGCAAGACCTGATGCGGAGACCCAGTACTTC
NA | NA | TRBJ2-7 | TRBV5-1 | CASGGGTREQYF | TGCGCCAGCGGTGGGGGGACTCGGGAGCAGTACTTC
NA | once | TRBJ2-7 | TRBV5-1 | CASSLGNYAYEQYF | TGCGCCAGCAGCCTCGGGAATTACGCCTACGAGCAGTACTTC
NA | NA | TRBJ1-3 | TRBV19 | CASRGGPQVSGNTIYF | TGTGCCAGTAGAGGGGGTCCTCAAGTCTCTGGAAACACCATATATTTT
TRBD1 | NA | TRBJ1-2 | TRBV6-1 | CASSESTGVHGYTF | TGTGCCAGCAGTGAGTCCACAGGGGTGCATGGCTACACCTTC
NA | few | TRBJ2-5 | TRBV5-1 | CASSFGRGGETQYF | TGCGCCAGCAGCTTCGGGAGAGGAGGTGAGACCCAGTACTTC
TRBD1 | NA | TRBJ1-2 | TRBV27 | CASRMTGLNNYGYTF | TGTGCCAGCAGGATGACAGGGTTAAACAACTATGGCTACACCTTC
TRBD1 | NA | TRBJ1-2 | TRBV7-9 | CASSLRDRTYGYTF | TGTGCCAGCAGCTTACGGGACAGGACTTATGGCTACACCTTC
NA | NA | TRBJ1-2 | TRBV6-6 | CASTLGGGLNYGYTF | TGTGCCAGCACCCTTGGGGGCGGACTTAACTATGGCTACACCTTC
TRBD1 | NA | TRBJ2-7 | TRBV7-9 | CASSFNRGLSEQYF | TGTGCCAGCAGCTTTAACAGGGGCCTCTCCGAGCAGTACTTC
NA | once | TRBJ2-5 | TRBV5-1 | CASSLVRSPETQYF | TGCGCCAGCAGCTTGGTTCGATCCCCAGAGACCCAGTACTTC
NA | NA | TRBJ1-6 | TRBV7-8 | CATSTLYNSPLHF | TGTGCCACCTCCACCCTCTATAATTCACCCCTCCACTTT
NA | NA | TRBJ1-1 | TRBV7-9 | CASSYERETEAFF | TGTGCCAGCAGCTACGAGAGGGAAACTGAAGCTTTCTTT
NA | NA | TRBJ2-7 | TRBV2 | CASSSGRLFYEQYF | TGTGCCAGCAGTTCAGGGCGGTTGTTCTACGAGCAGTACTTC
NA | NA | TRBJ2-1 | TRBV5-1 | CASSLGPRPYNEQFF | TGCGCCAGCAGCTTGGGACCCCGGCCCTACAATGAGCAGTTCTTC
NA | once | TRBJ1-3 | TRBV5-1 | CASRQDTGSGNTIYF | TGCGCCAGCCGCCAGGACACAGGGTCTGGAAACACCATATATTTT
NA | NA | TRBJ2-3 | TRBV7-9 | CASSWGRGTDTQYF | TGTGCCAGCAGCTGGGGCAGGGGCACAGATACGCAGTATTTT
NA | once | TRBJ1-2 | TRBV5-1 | CASSLDWLTGYTF | TGCGCCAGCAGCTTGGACTGGTTAACTGGCTACACCTTC
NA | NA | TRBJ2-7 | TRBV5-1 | CASSSHGSNYEQYF | TGCGCCAGCAGCTCGCACGGGTCCAACTACGAGCAGTACTTC
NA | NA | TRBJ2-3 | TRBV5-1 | CASSSRGFTDTQYF | TGCGCCAGCAGCTCTCGGGGGTTCACAGATACGCAGTATTTT
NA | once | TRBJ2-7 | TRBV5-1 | CASSLDNSYEQYF | TGCGCCAGCAGCTTGGACAATTCCTACGAGCAGTACTTC
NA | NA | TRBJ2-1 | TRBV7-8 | CASSLALSSYNEQFF | TGTGCCAGCAGCTTAGCGCTGAGCTCCTACAATGAGCAGTTCTTC
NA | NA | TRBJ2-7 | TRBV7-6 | CASSPVGEQYF | TGTGCCAGCAGCCCCGTCGGCGAGCAGTACTTC
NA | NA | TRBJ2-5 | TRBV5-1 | CASSSLLDTQETQYF | TGCGCCAGCAGCTCCCTACTAGACACCCAAGAGACCCAGTACTTC
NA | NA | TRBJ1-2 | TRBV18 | CASSVERRAHYGYTF | TGTGCCAGCTCAGTGGAGAGACGGGCTCACTATGGCTACACCTTC
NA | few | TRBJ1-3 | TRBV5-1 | CASSLVGDGNTIYF | TGCGCCAGCAGCTTAGTAGGGGATGGAAACACCATATATTTT
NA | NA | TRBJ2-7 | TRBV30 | CAWSVGGVSYEQYF | TGTGCCTGGAGTGTAGGTGGGGTCTCCTACGAGCAGTACTTC
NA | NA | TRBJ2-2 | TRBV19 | CASSVTTGLDGELFF | TGTGCCAGTAGTGTCACTACCGGGCTCGACGGGGAGCTGTTTTTT
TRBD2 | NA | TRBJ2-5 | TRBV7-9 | CASSLWVGGQETQYF | TGTGCCAGCAGCTTATGGGTGGGGGGGCAAGAGACCCAGTACTTC
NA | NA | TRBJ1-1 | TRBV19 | CASSIAGSEAFF | TGTGCCAGTAGTATAGCCGGGTCAGAAGCTTTCTTT
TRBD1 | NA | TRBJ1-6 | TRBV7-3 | CASSIGQAGDSPLHF | TGTGCCAGCAGCATTGGACAGGCCGGGGATTCACCCCTCCACTTT
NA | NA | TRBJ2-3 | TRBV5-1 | CASSFGSGGMDTQYF | TGCGCCAGCAGCTTTGGTTCAGGGGGGATGGATACGCAGTATTTT
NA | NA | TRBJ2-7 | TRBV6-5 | CASTIGGASGEQYF | TGTGCCAGCACTATCGGGGGCGCCTCGGGCGAGCAGTACTTC
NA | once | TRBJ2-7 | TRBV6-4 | CASSQGPYEQYF | TGTGCCAGCAGTCAGGGCCCTTACGAGCAGTACTTC